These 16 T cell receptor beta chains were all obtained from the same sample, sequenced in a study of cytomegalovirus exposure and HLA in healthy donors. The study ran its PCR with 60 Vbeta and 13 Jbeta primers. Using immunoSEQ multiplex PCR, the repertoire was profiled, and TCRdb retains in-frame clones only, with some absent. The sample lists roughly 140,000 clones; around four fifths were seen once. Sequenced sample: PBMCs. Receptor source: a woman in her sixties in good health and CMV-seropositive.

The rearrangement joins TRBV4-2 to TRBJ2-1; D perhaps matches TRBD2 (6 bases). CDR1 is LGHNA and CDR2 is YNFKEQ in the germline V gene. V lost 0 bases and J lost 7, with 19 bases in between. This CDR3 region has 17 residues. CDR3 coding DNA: TGTGCCAGCAGCCAAGAAGGGCGGGACGCCTACATTAATGAGCAGTTCTTC. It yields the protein CASSQEGRDAYINEQFF.

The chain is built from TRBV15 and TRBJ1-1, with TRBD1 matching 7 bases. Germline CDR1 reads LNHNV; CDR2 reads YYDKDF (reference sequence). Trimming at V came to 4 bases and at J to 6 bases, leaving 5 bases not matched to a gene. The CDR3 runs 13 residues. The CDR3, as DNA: TGTGCCACCAGCAATAGACAGGGCTCTGAAGCTTTCTTT. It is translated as CATSNRQGSEAFF.

The CDR3 is CAINTGGALYEQYF. The CDR3 region has the DNA TGTGCCATCAATACAGGGGGCGCCCTATACGAGCAGTACTTC. This chain links TRBV10-3 with TRBJ2-7; 9 nucleotides line up with TRBD1. CDR1 is ENHRY, CDR2 SYGVKD, per germline. V was clipped by 7 bases and J by 4 bases; unmatched bases: 8. The CDR3 runs 14 residues.

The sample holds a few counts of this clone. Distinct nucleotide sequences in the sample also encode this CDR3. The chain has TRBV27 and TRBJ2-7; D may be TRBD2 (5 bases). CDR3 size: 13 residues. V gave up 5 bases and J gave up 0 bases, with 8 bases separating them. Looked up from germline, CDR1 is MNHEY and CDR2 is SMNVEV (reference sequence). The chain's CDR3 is CASSTGDSYEQYF. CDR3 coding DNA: TGTGCCAGCAGTACCGGGGACTCCTACGAGCAGTACTTC.

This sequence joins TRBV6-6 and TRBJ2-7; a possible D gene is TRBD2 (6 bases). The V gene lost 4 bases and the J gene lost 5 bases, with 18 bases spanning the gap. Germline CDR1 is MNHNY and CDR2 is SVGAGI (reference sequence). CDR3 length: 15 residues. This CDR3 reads CASSLPQRALDEQYF. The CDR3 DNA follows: TGTGCCAGCAGTTTACCCCAGCGGGCGTTGGACGAGCAGTACTTC.

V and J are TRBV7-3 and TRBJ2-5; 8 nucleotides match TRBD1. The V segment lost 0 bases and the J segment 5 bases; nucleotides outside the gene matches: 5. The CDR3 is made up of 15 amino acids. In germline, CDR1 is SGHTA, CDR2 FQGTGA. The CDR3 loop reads CASSLTSTGGETQYF. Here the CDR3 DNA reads TGTGCCAGCAGCTTAACCTCTACAGGGGGGGAGACCCAGTACTTC.

CDR3 sequence (DNA): TGTGCCAGCAGTTCCTCCGGGACACGCAATCAGCCCCAGCATTTT. It translates to CASSSSGTRNQPQHF. The chain is built from TRBV28 and TRBJ1-5; possibly TRBD1 for D (6 bases). Germline assignment: CDR1 MDHEN and CDR2 SYDVKM. V lost 4 bases and J lost 2, with 12 bases in between. The CDR3 covers 15 residues.

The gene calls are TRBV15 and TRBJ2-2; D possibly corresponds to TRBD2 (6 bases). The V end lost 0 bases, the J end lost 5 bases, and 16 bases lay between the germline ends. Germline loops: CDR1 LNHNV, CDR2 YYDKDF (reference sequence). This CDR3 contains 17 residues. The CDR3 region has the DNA TGTGCCACCAGCAGAGATAGTGCGGGGCAGGAGACCGGGGAGCTGTTTTTT. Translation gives CATSRDSAGQETGELFF.

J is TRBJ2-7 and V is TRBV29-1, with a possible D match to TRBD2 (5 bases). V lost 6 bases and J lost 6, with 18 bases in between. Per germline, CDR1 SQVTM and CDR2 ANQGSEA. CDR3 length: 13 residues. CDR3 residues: CSVRARGLSEQYF. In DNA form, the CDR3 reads TGCAGCGTCCGCGCTCGGGGTCTGAGCGAGCAGTACTTC.

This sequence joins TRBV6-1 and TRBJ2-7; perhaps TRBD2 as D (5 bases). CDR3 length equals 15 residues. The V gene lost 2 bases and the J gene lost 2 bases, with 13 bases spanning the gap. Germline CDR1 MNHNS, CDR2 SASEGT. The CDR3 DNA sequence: TGTGCCAGCAGTGAATTCGGGAAACTAACCTACGAGCAGTACTTC. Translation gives CASSEFGKLTYEQYF.

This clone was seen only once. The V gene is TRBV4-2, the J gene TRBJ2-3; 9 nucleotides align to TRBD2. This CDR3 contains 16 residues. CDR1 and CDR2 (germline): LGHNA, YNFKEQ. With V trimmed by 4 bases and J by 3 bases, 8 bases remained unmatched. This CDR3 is CASSPIAGVGTDTQYF. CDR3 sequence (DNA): TGTGCCAGCAGCCCTATAGCGGGAGTAGGGACAGATACGCAGTATTTT.

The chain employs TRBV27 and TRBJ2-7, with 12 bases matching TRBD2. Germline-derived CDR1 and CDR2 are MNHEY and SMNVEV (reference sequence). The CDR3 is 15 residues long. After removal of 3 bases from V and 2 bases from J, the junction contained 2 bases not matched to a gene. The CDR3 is CASSFRLAGAYEQYF. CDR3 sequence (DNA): TGTGCCAGCAGTTTCCGACTAGCGGGAGCCTACGAGCAGTACTTC.

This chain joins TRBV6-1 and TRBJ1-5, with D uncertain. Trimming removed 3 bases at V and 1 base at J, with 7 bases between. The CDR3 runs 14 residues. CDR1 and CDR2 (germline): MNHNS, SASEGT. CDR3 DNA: TGTGCCAGCAGTGACGGTATAAGCAATCAGCCCCAGCATTTT. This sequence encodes CASSDGISNQPQHF.

CDR3 nucleotides: TGTGCCAGCAGCTCCTATGGGACAGGGGCCGGCGAGACCCAGTACTTC. It specifies CASSSYGTGAGETQYF. This sequence joins TRBV7-9 and TRBJ2-5; 10 bases line up with TRBD1. CDR3 size: 16 residues. The V segment lost 4 bases and the J segment 5 bases; nucleotides outside the gene matches: 10. CDR1 SEHNR and CDR2 FQNEAQ come from the germline V gene (reference sequence).

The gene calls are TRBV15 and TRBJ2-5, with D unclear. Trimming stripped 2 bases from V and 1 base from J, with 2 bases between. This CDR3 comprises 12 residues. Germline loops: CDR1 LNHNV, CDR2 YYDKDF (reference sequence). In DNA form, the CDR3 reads TGTGCCACCAGCAGACTCCAAGAGACCCAGTACTTC. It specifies CATSRLQETQYF. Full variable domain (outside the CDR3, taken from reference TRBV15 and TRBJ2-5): DAMVIQNPRYQVTQFGKPVTLSCSQTLNHNVMYWYQQKSSQAPKLLFHYYDKDFNNEADTPDNFQSRRPNTSFCFLDIRSPGLGDTAMYLCATSRLQETQYFGPGTRLLVL.

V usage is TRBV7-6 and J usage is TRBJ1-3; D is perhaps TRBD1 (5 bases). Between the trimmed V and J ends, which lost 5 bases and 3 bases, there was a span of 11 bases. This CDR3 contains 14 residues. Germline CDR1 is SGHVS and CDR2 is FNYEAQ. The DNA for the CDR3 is TGTGCCAGCAGCCCATTGACAGATGGAAACACCATATATTTT. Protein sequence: CASSPLTDGNTIYF.